One and the same sample provided the 18 T cell receptor beta chains below, sequenced in a study of T cells after yellow fever vaccination. MiXCR was run by TCRdb on the 5' RACE reads, yielding one entry per CDR3 protein. The table includes roughly 330,000 distinct CDR3 sequences, around 6.8% detected once. The starting material was PBMCs, obtained 35 to 50 days after the first yellow fever vaccination. Receptors originate from a man between 18 and 35 years old who received the YFV17D yellow fever vaccine.

The chain couples TRBV6-2 or TRBV6-3 to TRBJ1-1; D unresolved. The CDR3 is 12 residues long. Germline values: CDR1 MNHEY, CDR2 SVGEGT. Trimming cost V 2 bases and J 5 bases, with 6 bases left between them. CDR3 in DNA: TGTGCCAGCAGTTACACCGAAACTGAAGCTTTCTTT. Translated: CASSYTETEAFF.

This clonotype showed up many times. V usage is TRBV4-1 and J usage is TRBJ2-5, with D possibly matching TRBD1 (5 bases). Trimming pared 1 base from V and 2 bases from J, leaving 8 bases between. CDR1 and CDR2 from the germline V gene are MGHRA and YSYEKL. The length of the CDR3 is 14 residues. The CDR3 loop is CASSQVRGQETQYF. As DNA, the CDR3 is TGCGCCAGCAGCCAAGTAAGGGGTCAAGAGACCCAGTACTTC.

The sample holds a few counts of this clonotype. The rearrangement links TRBV18 to TRBJ2-1; D is possibly TRBD1 (6 bases). V lost 3 bases and J 9 bases, leaving 21 bases between the germline ends. CDR1 is KGHSH and CDR2 is LQKENI in the germline V gene. The length of the CDR3 is 16 residues. The CDR3 region is CASSPQTGTGVGEQFF. DNA for the CDR3: TGTGCCAGCTCACCCCAGACAGGTACCGGCGTTGGTGAGCAGTTCTTC.

This clonotype was picked up many times. This chain uses TRBV20-1 with TRBJ2-7, with 7 nucleotides matching TRBD2. Per germline, CDR1 DFQATT and CDR2 SNEGSKA (reference sequence). Unmatched junction bases numbered 8, after V lost 1 base and J lost 2 bases. CDR3 length equals 15 residues. The CDR3: CSARGLGGSAYEQYF. Here the CDR3 DNA reads TGCAGTGCTAGAGGTTTGGGGGGGTCCGCCTACGAGCAGTACTTC.

Many counts were recorded for this clonotype. This rearrangement joins TRBV20-1 to TRBJ2-5; 8 bases match TRBD1. Trimming removed 4 bases from V and 5 bases from J; junction bases left unmatched: 12. Germline-derived CDR1 and CDR2 are DFQATT and SNEGSKA (reference sequence). This CDR3 has 15 residues. CDR3: CSANYWTGKVETQYF. The CDR3 region has the DNA TGCAGTGCTAATTACTGGACAGGGAAGGTGGAGACCCAGTACTTC.

The J gene is TRBJ1-4, the V gene TRBV4-3, with 7 bases that match TRBD1. The junction had 6 bases not matched to a gene; V was cut back by 2 bases and J by 0 bases. The germline V gene encodes CDR1 LGHNA and CDR2 YSLEER. The CDR3 runs to 17 residues. CDR3 residues: CASSQKGGTATNEKLFF. The CDR3 DNA reads TGCGCCAGCAGCCAAAAAGGCGGGACAGCAACTAATGAAAAACTGTTTTTT.

In its sample, this clonotype was seen many times. The rearrangement uses TRBV5-1 and TRBJ1-1; D is undetermined. The CDR3 is 16 residues long. The germline gives CDR1 SGHRS, CDR2 YFSETQ. Trimming stripped 4 bases from V and 0 bases from J, with 16 bases between. The CDR3 sequence is CASSTGPMRMNTEAFF. The CDR3 DNA reads TGCGCCAGCAGCACCGGACCGATGCGGATGAACACTGAAGCTTTCTTT.

This clonotype has only a few counts. The chain has TRBV6-2 or TRBV6-3 and TRBJ2-6, with no clear D. Germline V CDR1 and CDR2: MNHEY, SVGEGT. CDR3 length equals 17 residues. The V gene lost 0 bases and the J gene lost 2 bases, with 11 bases spanning the gap. CDR3 protein: CASSYSSDRPGANVLTF. CDR3 in DNA: TGTGCCAGCAGTTACTCGTCCGACCGGCCTGGGGCCAACGTCCTGACTTTC.

This clonotype turned up a few times. This chain uses TRBV6-2 or TRBV6-3 with TRBJ2-7; TRBD1 matches at 7 bases. Trimming removed 4 bases from V and 6 bases from J; junction bases left unmatched: 6. Looked up from germline, CDR1 is MNHEY and CDR2 is SVGEGT. The CDR3 spans 13 residues. CDR3 DNA: TGTGCCAGCAGTTGGCTCCACAGGGGCGAGCAGTACGTC. This gives the protein CASSWLHRGEQYV.

This clonotype was counted a few times. The rearrangement uses TRBV7-9 and TRBJ2-1; possible D gene TRBD2, 6 bases. CDR1 is SEHNR, CDR2 FQNEAQ, per germline (reference sequence). Trimming took off 3 bases at V and 1 base at J, with 16 bases between the two ends. The CDR3 is 17 amino acids. CDR3 bases: TGTGCCAGCAGCTTTTTGGTCCGGGGGAGGTCCTACAATGAGCAGTTCTTC. It is translated as CASSFLVRGRSYNEQFF.

The chain has TRBV11-2 and TRBJ1-2, with D unresolved. The CDR3 extends over 15 amino acids. CDR1 is SGHAT and CDR2 is FQNNGV in the germline V gene. V shed 5 bases and J shed 7 bases, with 20 bases lying between them. The CDR3 DNA follows: TGTGCCAGCAGCCCCTTTTCGGTCCAAGGATCTGGCTACACCTTC. This translates into CASSPFSVQGSGYTF.

This clonotype was seen many times. The chain joins TRBV10-3 to TRBJ1-1; D is unresolved. The CDR3 totals 13 residues. The germline V and J ends were trimmed by 5 bases and 8 bases, with 15 bases remaining between them. Germline loops: CDR1 ENHRY, CDR2 SYGVKD. The CDR3 spells CAISSQERSEAFF. The CDR3 DNA is TGTGCCATCAGTTCGCAGGAGAGATCAGAAGCTTTCTTT.

The rearrangement joins TRBV7-2 to TRBJ2-1; the D is unclear. This CDR3 has 12 amino acids. The germline CDR1 and CDR2 sequences are SGHTA and FQGNSA. V was pared by 5 bases and J by 8 bases, with 10 bases between. The CDR3 sequence: CASSRITDEQFF. The CDR3 DNA is TGTGCCAGCAGCCGCATTACGGATGAGCAGTTCTTC.

This clonotype turned up a few times. This rearrangement joins TRBV5-1 to TRBJ2-5, with D possibly being TRBD2 (6 bases). Trimming left V 0 bases short and J 1 base short, with 10 bases between. Looked up from germline, CDR1 is SGHRS and CDR2 is YFSETQ. The CDR3 loop spans 15 amino acids. In DNA form, the CDR3 reads TGCGCCAGCAGCTTGGGGGGACTCCTCCAAGAGACCCAGTACTTC. Its protein is CASSLGGLLQETQYF.

The rearrangement links TRBV20-1 to TRBJ2-7; possibly TRBD1 or TRBD2 for D (5 bases each). CDR1 is DFQATT, CDR2 SNEGSKA, per germline (reference sequence). The CDR3 has 12 amino acids. V lost 5 bases to trimming and J lost 8 bases, with 16 bases between them. CDR3: CSAFGGAAQQYF. The CDR3 DNA reads TGCAGTGCTTTTGGGGGTGCGGCGCAGCAGTACTTC.

V is TRBV12-3 or TRBV12-4 and J is TRBJ1-4; D remains ambiguous. The CDR3 is 12 residues long. Trimming removed 4 bases at V and 6 bases at J, with 6 bases between. CDR3 sequence reads: CASSSFYEKLFF. The CDR3 DNA sequence: TGTGCCAGCAGTTCATTTTATGAAAAACTGTTTTTT.

This clonotype was seen only a few times. The chain carries TRBV5-5 and TRBJ2-7; TRBD2 aligns across 10 bases. The CDR3 has 15 residues. Germline lookup yields CDR1 SGHKS and CDR2 YYEKEE (reference sequence). Trimming took 4 bases from V and 1 from J; bases not matched to a gene: 5. CDR3 DNA: TGTGCCAGCAGCGATGGACTAGCGGATTCCTACGAGCAGTACTTC. Translated: CASSDGLADSYEQYF.

This clonotype was seen a handful of times. The V call is TRBV5-1, the J call TRBJ2-5, with D possibly TRBD1 on 5 matching bases. Trimming pared 0 bases from V and 3 bases from J, leaving 12 bases between. CDR1 is SGHRS and CDR2 is YFSETQ in the germline V gene. This CDR3 has 15 residues. The CDR3 DNA reads as TGCGCCAGCAGCTTGGAGGGGATTGGGAAAGAGACCCAGTACTTC. Amino acid sequence: CASSLEGIGKETQYF.